Following are 16 T cell receptor beta chains from one sample sequenced in a study of blood T cell repertoires in COVID-19. The table came from immunoSEQ multiplex PCR; TCRdb's copy has only in-frame clones and leaves some out. The sample has more than 50,000 clones, 82% seen once. Sequencing used peripheral blood. The origin of the receptors is a human donor in a cohort sampled during active COVID-19.

This chain connects TRBV5-6 to TRBJ1-6; D gene uncertain. This CDR3 contains 15 residues. Trimming shortened V by 2 bases and J by 10 bases, and 16 bases separated the two germline ends. The V gene's germline CDR1 is SGHDT and CDR2 YYEEEE. The CDR3 sequence: CASSFGARVNSPLHF. In DNA, the CDR3 is TGTGCCAGCAGCTTTGGTGCGAGGGTAAACTCACCCCTCCACTTT. Looking up the rest from reference TRBV5-6 and TRBJ1-6 gives the full variable domain: DAGVTQSPTHLIKTRGQQVTLRCSPKSGHDTVSWYQQALGQGPQFIFQYYEEEERQRGNFPDRFSGHQFPNYSSELNVNALLLGDSALYLCASSFGARVNSPLHFGNGTRLTVT.

The CDR3 sequence: CASSFDPTVLRLALHF. The CDR3 DNA sequence: TGTGCCAGCAGTTTCGACCCGACAGTTCTCAGGTTGGCCCTCCACTTT. The chain uses TRBV6-2 or TRBV6-3 and TRBJ1-6; the D gene is possibly TRBD1 (5 bases). Germline V CDR1 and CDR2: MNHEY, SVGEGT. This CDR3 is built from 16 residues. V lost 4 bases to trimming and J lost 14 bases, with 24 bases between them.

This chain uses TRBV6-1 with TRBJ1-5; maybe TRBD1 (5 bases). The CDR3 consists of 15 residues. Trimming left V 0 bases short and J 5 bases short, with 11 bases between. Per germline, CDR1 MNHNS and CDR2 SASEGT. CDR3 sequence reads: CASSEALLGHQPQHF. CDR3 bases: TGTGCCAGCAGTGAAGCGCTTTTGGGGCATCAGCCCCAGCATTTT.

The chain uses TRBV30 and TRBJ1-5; no definite D call. The CDR3 consists of 11 residues. With 2 bases removed from V and 4 bases from J, the gap between germline ends came to 3 bases. The germline gives CDR1 GTSNPN, CDR2 SVGIG (reference sequence). The CDR3 DNA follows: TGTGCCTGGAGTCATAATCAGCCCCAGCATTTT. The encoded protein is CAWSHNQPQHF.

V gene TRBV28 combines with J gene TRBJ2-1; possible D gene TRBD1, 6 bases. This CDR3 region has 16 residues. Germline CDR1 reads MDHEN; CDR2 reads SYDVKM. Trimming removed 5 bases from V and 2 bases from J, with 16 bases in between. This CDR3 reads CASSTFGTPAYNEQFF. In DNA form, the CDR3 reads TGTGCCAGCAGTACGTTCGGGACACCTGCCTACAATGAGCAGTTCTTC. The full variable domain, completed using reference TRBV28 and TRBJ2-1, is DVKVTQSSRYLVKRTGEKVFLECVQDMDHENMFWYRQDPGLGLRLIYFSYDVKMKEKGDIPEGYSVSREKKERFSLILESASTNQTSMYLCASSTFGTPAYNEQFFGPGTRLTVL.

This chain uses TRBV19 with TRBJ1-1, with TRBD1 matching over 9 bases. Germline V gene lookup returns CDR1 LNHDA and CDR2 SQIVND (reference sequence). Losses at the gene ends were 5 bases for V and 10 bases for J; bases not matched to a gene: 5. The CDR3 extends over 12 amino acids. This chain's CDR3 is CASSATGGSAFF. The CDR3 region has the DNA TGTGCCAGTAGTGCCACAGGGGGCTCAGCTTTCTTT.

The chain recombines TRBV27 with TRBJ1-6; 7 nucleotides align to TRBD1. This CDR3 comprises 15 residues. Germline assignment: CDR1 MNHEY and CDR2 SMNVEV (reference sequence). Trimming at V came to 5 bases and at J to 10 bases, leaving 11 bases not matched to a gene. The CDR3 region has the DNA TGTGCCAGCAGTCAGTACAGGGGAAGAGACTCACCCCTCCACTTT. Translation gives CASSQYRGRDSPLHF.

V usage is TRBV5-1 and J usage is TRBJ2-2, with no clear D. V gave up 6 bases and J gave up 7 bases, with 19 bases separating them. CDR1 and CDR2 from the germline V gene are SGHRS and YFSETQ. CDR3 length equals 15 residues. The CDR3 loop reads CASNPTPSAIGELFF. Here the CDR3 DNA reads TGCGCCAGCAATCCTACGCCTTCAGCGATCGGGGAGCTGTTTTTT. The full variable domain, with the rest looked up from reference TRBV5-1 and TRBJ2-2, is KAGVTQTPRYLIKTRGQQVTLSCSPISGHRSVSWYQQTPGQGLQFLFEYFSETQRNKGNFPGRFSGRQFSNSRSEMNVSTLELGDSALYLCASNPTPSAIGELFFGEGSRLTVL.

The chain carries TRBV27 and TRBJ2-4; D is possibly TRBD1 (7 bases). Per the germline V gene, CDR1 is MNHEY and CDR2 is SMNVEV (reference sequence). Trimming pared 1 base from V and 6 bases from J, leaving 10 bases between. The CDR3 extends over 14 amino acids. The CDR3 sequence is CASSLWQGGNIQYF. In DNA, the CDR3 is TGTGCCAGCAGTTTATGGCAGGGGGGAAACATTCAGTACTTC.

This chain connects TRBV2 to TRBJ2-5; TRBD2 aligns across 8 bases. Losses at the gene ends were 1 base for V and 6 bases for J; bases not matched to a gene: 4. The CDR3 is 14 amino acids. CDR1 and CDR2 (germline): SNHLY, FYNNEI. The CDR3 bases are TGTGCCAGCAGTGAAGTGGAGCGGGGGAAGACCCAGTACTTC. Encoded protein: CASSEVERGKTQYF.

This clone came up a few times. The chain uses TRBV28 and TRBJ1-2; maybe TRBD1 (5 bases). Trimming took off 7 bases at V and 3 bases at J, with 12 bases between the two ends. The CDR3 covers 13 residues. Germline lookup yields CDR1 MDHEN and CDR2 SYDVKM. DNA of the CDR3: TGTGCCAGCACCGTGGGAGGGGACTATGGCTACACCTTC. This codes for CASTVGGDYGYTF.

The chain uses TRBV6-2 or TRBV6-3 and TRBJ2-3, with 8 nucleotides matching TRBD2. Germline trimming cut 3 bases from V and 2 bases from J; bases unmatched to any gene: 4. CDR1 and CDR2 from the germline V gene are MNHEY and SVGEGT. The CDR3 consists of 15 residues. The CDR3 DNA reads TGTGCCAGCAGTTATCCGGGGGGGCCCACAGATACGCAGTATTTT. This sequence encodes CASSYPGGPTDTQYF.

The chain combines TRBV28 with TRBJ2-5, with 8 bases fitting TRBD1. Germline loops: CDR1 MDHEN, CDR2 SYDVKM. V shed 7 bases and J 4 bases; nucleotides not matched to a gene: 11. CDR3 length equals 15 residues. For the CDR3, the DNA is TGTGCCAGCATGAGGGACAGGTCCTTTTCAGAGACCCAGTACTTC. Its protein product is CASMRDRSFSETQYF. The variable domain in full, with the rest retrieved from reference TRBV28 and TRBJ2-5, is DVKVTQSSRYLVKRTGEKVFLECVQDMDHENMFWYRQDPGLGLRLIYFSYDVKMKEKGDIPEGYSVSREKKERFSLILESASTNQTSMYLCASMRDRSFSETQYFGPGTRLLVL.

The V and J genes are TRBV4-1 and TRBJ2-5; TRBD2 matches 13 bases. Germline V gene lookup returns CDR1 MGHRA and CDR2 YSYEKL. J lost 5 bases, V lost 1 base, and 7 bases had no gene match. The CDR3 spans 17 residues. The CDR3 region has the DNA TGCGCCAGCAGCCAAGGGAGGACTAGCGGGGGTCGCGAGACCCAGTACTTC. Translating gives CASSQGRTSGGRETQYF.

The CDR3 nucleotides are TGTGCCAGCAGATTACAGGGGGCGCGGGTTGAGCAGTTCTTC. This translates into CASRLQGARVEQFF. This chain links TRBV7-9 with TRBJ2-1, with TRBD1 matching over 9 bases. The germline CDR1 and CDR2 sequences are SEHNR and FQNEAQ (reference sequence). J lost 9 bases, V lost 6 bases, and 9 bases had no gene match. There are 14 residues in the CDR3.

This clone is judged medium-sized. The rearrangement joins TRBV2 to TRBJ2-7; D is ambiguous. The CDR3 is 11 amino acids. Deletions cut 6 bases from V and 1 base from J, with 4 bases between. Germline CDR1 is SNHLY and CDR2 is FYNNEI. The CDR3 sequence: CASRESYEQYF. In DNA form, the CDR3 reads TGTGCCAGCAGGGAGTCCTACGAGCAGTACTTC.